This T cell receptor (beta chain) appears in the sequencing data of a study of T-cell memory formation after mild COVID-19. Study background: Largely, TCR clusters stayed within a single donor.

This clonotype was observed once. This may arise from a read error, as a much more abundant clone is one base away. Looked up from germline, CDR1 is MNHNY and CDR2 is SVGAGI (reference sequence). The CDR3 sequence is 12 residues long. TCRdb re-analysed the 5' RACE reads in MiXCR, keeping a single row per CDR3 protein. Altogether about 260,000 distinct CDR3 sequences are present, 15% to 20% being singletons, with the ten largest covering over 20%. The source is a man aged 18-30 years who had mild COVID-19 (a few samples of this study predate the infection). Cell type and time point are not known. Sequenced input: PBMCs or a T cell subset sorted from them (not recorded which). The V and J genes are TRBV6-6 and TRBJ2-3; no reliable D call. The CDR3 region is CAIKLISDTKYF. As DNA, the CDR3 is TGTGCCATCAAGTTAATATCGGATACGAAGTATTTT.